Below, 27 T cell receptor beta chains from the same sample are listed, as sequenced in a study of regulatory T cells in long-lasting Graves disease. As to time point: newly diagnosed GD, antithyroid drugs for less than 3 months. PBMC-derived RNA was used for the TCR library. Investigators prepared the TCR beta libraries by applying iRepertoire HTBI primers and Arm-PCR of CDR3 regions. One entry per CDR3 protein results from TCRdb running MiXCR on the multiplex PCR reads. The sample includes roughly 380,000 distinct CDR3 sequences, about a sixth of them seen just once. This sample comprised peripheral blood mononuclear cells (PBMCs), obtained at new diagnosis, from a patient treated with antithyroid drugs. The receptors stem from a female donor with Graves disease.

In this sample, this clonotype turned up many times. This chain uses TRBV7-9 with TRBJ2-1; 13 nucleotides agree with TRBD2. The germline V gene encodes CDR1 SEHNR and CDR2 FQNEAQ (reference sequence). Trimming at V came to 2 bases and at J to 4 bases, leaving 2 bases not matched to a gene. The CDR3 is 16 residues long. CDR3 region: CASSLRTSGGYNEQFF. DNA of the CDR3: TGTGCCAGCAGCTTAAGGACTAGCGGGGGATACAATGAGCAGTTCTTC.

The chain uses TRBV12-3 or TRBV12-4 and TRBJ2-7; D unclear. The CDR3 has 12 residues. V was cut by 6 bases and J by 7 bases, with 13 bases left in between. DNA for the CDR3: TGTGCCAGCAGCCGAAGCTCGCGGGAGCAGTACTTC. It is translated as CASSRSSREQYF.

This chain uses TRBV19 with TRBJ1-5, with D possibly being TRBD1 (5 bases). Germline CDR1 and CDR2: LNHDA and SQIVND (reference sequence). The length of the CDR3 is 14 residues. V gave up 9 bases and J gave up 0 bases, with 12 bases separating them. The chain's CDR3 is CASGGTTSNQPQHF. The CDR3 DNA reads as TGTGCCAGCGGGGGTACCACTAGCAATCAGCCCCAGCATTTT.

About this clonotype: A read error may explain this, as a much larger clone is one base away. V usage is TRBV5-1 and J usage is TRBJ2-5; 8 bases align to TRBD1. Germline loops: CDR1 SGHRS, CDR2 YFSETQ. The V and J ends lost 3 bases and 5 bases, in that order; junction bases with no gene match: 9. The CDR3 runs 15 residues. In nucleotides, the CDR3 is TGCGCCAGCAGCTCTCCGGGACAGGCGTGGGAGACCCAGTACTTC. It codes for CASSSPGQAWETQYF.

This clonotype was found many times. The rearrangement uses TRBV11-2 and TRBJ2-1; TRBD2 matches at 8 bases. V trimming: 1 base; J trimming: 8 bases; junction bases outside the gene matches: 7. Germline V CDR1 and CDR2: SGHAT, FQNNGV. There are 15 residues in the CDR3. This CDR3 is CASSLAGGPYDEQFF. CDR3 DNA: TGTGCCAGCAGCTTAGCGGGAGGGCCGTATGATGAGCAGTTCTTC.

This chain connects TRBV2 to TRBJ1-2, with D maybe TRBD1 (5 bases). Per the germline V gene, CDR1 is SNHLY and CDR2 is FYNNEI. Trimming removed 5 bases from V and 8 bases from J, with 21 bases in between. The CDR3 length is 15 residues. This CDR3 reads CASSFRGPPEGGYTF. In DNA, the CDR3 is TGTGCCAGCAGTTTCCGGGGACCCCCAGAAGGCGGCTACACCTTC.

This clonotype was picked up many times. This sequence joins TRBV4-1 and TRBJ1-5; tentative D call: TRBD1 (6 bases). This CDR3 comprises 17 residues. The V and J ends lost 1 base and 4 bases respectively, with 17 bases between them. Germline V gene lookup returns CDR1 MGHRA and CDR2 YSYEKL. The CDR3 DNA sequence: TGCGCCAGCAGCCAAGGAGGGGGGGCGGAGGGGAATCAGCCCCAGCATTTT. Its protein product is CASSQGGGAEGNQPQHF.

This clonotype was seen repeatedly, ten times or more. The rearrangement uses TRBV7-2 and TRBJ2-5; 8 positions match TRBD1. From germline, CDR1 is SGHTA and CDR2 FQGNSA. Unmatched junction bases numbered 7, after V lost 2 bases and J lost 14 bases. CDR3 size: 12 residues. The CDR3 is CASSLPGTGHYF. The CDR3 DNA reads TGTGCCAGCAGCTTACCCGGGACAGGCCATTACTTC.

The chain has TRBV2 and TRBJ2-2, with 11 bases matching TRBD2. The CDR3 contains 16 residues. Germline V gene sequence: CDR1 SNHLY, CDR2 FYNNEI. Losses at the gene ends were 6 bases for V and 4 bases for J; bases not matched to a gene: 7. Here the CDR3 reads CASRVAGGRPTGELFF. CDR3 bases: TGTGCCAGCAGGGTAGCGGGAGGGCGTCCCACCGGGGAGCTGTTTTTT.

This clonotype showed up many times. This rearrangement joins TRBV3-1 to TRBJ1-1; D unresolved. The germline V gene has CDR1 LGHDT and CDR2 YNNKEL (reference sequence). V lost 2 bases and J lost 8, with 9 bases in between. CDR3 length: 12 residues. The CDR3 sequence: CASSQFSTEAFF. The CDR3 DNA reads TGTGCCAGCAGCCAATTTTCGACAGAAGCTTTCTTT.

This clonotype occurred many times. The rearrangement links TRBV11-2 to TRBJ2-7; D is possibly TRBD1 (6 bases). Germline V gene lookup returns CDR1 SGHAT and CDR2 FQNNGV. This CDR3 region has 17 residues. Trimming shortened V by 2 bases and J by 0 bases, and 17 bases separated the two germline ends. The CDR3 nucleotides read TGTGCCAGCAGCTTAATTAGTGGGGGCATGAGCTCCTACGAGCAGTACTTC. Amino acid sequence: CASSLISGGMSSYEQYF.

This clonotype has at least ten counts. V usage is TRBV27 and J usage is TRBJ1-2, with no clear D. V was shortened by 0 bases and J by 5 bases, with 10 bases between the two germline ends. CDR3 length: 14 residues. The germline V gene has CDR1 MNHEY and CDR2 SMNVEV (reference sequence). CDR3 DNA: TGTGCCAGCAGTTTATCTGGCCTGCGATATGGCTACACCTTC. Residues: CASSLSGLRYGYTF.

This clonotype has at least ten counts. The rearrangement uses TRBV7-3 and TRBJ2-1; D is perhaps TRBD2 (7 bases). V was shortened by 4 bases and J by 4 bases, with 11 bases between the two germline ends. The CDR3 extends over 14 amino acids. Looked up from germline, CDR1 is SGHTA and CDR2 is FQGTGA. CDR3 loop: CASSWGGSYNEQFF. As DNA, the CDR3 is TGTGCCAGCAGCTGGGGGGGCTCTTACAATGAGCAGTTCTTC.

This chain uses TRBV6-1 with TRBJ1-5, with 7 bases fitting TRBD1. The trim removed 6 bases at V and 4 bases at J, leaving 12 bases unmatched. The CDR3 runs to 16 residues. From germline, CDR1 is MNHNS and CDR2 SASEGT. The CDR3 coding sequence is TGTGCCAGCAGCGTCCCCACAGGGGCCACTAATCAGCCCCAGCATTTT. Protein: CASSVPTGATNQPQHF.

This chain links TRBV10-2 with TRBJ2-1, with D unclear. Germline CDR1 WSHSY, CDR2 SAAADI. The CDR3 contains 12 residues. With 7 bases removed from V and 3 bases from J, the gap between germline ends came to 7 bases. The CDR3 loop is CASTRLYNEQFF. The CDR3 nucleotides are TGCGCCAGCACGCGACTCTACAATGAGCAGTTCTTC.

The CDR3 bases are TGTGCCAGCCGTACAGGGCCTGGGGCCAACGTCCTGACTTTC. Translated, it gives CASRTGPGANVLTF. The chain combines TRBV7-6 with TRBJ2-6, with D possibly TRBD1 on 6 matching bases. The CDR3 length is 14 residues. Trimming removed 8 bases at V and 2 bases at J, with 10 bases between. The germline CDR1 and CDR2 sequences are SGHVS and FNYEAQ.

The CDR3 nucleotides read TGTGCCAGCAGCTCGCGGGAGGCGGGGGAGACCCAGTACTTC. Amino acids: CASSSREAGETQYF. This chain connects TRBV7-2 to TRBJ2-5, with 8 bases that match TRBD2. V shed 4 bases, J shed 5 bases, and the junction held 6 bases outside the gene matches. CDR1 is SGHTA and CDR2 is FQGNSA in the germline V gene. The length of the CDR3 is 14 residues.

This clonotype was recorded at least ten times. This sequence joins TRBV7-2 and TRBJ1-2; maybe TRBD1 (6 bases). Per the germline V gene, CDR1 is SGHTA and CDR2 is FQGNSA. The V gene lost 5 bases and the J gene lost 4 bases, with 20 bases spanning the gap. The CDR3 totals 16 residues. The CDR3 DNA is TGTGCCAGCAGCCCGTATAACAGGGATCTGGGCTATGGCTACACCTTC. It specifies CASSPYNRDLGYGYTF.

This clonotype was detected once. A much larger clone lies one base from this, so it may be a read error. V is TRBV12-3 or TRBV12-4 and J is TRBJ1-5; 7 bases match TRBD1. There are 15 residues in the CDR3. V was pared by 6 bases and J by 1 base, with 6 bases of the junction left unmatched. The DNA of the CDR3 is TGTGCCAGCAGCTCGACAGGGCGCAGCAATCAGCCCCAGCATTTT. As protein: CASSSTGRSNQPQHF.

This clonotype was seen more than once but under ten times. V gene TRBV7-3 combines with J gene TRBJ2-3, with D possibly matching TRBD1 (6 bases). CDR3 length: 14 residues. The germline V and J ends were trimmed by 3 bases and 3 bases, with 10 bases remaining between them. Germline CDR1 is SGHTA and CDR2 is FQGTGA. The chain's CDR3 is CASSFQGTTDTQYF. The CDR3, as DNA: TGTGCCAGCAGCTTCCAGGGGACGACAGATACGCAGTATTTT.

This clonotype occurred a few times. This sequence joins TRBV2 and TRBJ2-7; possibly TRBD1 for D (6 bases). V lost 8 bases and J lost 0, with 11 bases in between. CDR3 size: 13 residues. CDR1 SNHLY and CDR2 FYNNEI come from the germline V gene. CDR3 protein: CASRRDTSYEQYF. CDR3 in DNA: TGTGCCAGCCGACGGGACACCTCCTACGAGCAGTACTTC. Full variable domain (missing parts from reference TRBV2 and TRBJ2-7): EPEVTQTPSHQVTQMGQEVILRCVPISNHLYFYWYRQILGQKVEFLVSFYNNEISEKSEIFDDQFSVERPDGSNFTLKIRSTKLEDSAMYFCASRRDTSYEQYFGPGTRLTVT.

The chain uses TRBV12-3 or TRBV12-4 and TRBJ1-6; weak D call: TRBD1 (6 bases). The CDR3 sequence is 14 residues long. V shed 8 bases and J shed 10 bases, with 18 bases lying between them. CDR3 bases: TGTGCCAGCGGCGGCGGGGGGCGCGCCTCACCCCTCCACTTT. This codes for CASGGGGRASPLHF.

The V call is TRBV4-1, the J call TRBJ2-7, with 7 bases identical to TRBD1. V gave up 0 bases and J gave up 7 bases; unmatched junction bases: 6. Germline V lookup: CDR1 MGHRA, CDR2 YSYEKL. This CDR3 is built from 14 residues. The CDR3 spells CASSQEGRGSEQYF. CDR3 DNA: TGCGCCAGCAGCCAAGAGGGCAGGGGGAGTGAGCAGTACTTC.

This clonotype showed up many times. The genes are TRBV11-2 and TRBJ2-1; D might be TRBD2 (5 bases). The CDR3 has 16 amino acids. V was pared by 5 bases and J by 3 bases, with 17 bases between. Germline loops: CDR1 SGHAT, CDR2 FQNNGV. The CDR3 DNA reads TGTGCCAGCAGCCGAGCAACCGGGATATACTACAATGAGCAGTTCTTC. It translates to CASSRATGIYYNEQFF.

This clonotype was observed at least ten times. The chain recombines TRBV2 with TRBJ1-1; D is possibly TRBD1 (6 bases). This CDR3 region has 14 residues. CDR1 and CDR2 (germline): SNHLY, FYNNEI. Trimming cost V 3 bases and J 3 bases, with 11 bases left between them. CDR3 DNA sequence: TGTGCCAGCAGTGAGTGGGGGGCTGACACTGAAGCTTTCTTT. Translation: CASSEWGADTEAFF.

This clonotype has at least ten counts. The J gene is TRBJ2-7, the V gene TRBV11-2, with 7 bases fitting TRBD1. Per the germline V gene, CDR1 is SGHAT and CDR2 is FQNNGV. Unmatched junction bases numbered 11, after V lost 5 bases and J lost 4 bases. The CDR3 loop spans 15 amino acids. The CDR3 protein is CASSLYRGPQYEQYF. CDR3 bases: TGTGCCAGCAGCCTATACAGGGGACCTCAGTACGAGCAGTACTTC.

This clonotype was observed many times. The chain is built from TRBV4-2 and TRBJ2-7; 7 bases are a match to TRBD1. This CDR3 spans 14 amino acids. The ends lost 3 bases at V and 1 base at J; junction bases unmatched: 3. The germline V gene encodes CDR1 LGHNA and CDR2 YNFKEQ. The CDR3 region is CASSQTGSSYEQYF. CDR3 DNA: TGTGCCAGCAGCCAGACAGGGTCTTCCTACGAGCAGTACTTC.